A single sample is the source of the 5 T cell receptor beta chains below, sequenced in a study of shared clonotypes between healthy human individuals. Assay: immunoSEQ multiplex PCR; the TCRdb copy retains only in-frame clones and omits some. The sample lists 850,000 to 1,100,000 clones; about 80% were seen once. Source material: memory CD4+ T cells from PBMCs. As for subset: CD45RA-negative fraction. Source of these receptors: a man in his late teens or twenties in good health. Some clones in this sample may be carry-over from other donors' samples.

CDR3 amino acids: CASSLGGGPNRGENTIYF. In DNA form, the CDR3 reads TGTGCCAGCAGTCTGGGGGGAGGTCCCAACCGCGGGGAAAACACCATATATTTT. The chain recombines TRBV28 with TRBJ1-3; perhaps TRBD1 as D (5 bases). The CDR3 contains 18 residues. CDR1 and CDR2 (germline): MDHEN, SYDVKM. Trimming shortened V by 5 bases and J by 6 bases, and 26 bases separated the two germline ends.

This chain connects TRBV14 to TRBJ2-1; the match to TRBD2 covers 10 bases. The CDR3 runs to 18 residues. Germline V gene lookup returns CDR1 SGHDN and CDR2 FVKESK. The V segment lost 1 base and the J segment 0 bases; nucleotides outside the gene matches: 6. CDR3 loop: CASSQGGLAVSSYNEQFF. The DNA of the CDR3 is TGTGCCAGCAGCCAAGGCGGACTAGCGGTGAGCTCCTACAATGAGCAGTTCTTC.

This sequence joins TRBV11-2 and TRBJ2-5, with 12 positions matching TRBD2. V was pared by 5 bases and J by 9 bases, with 16 bases of the junction left unmatched. Germline CDR1 is SGHAT and CDR2 is FQNNGV. The CDR3 covers 17 residues. CDR3 in DNA: TGTGCCAGCAGCCGACGGGCTAGCGGGACTAGCGGGTTGTCCCAGTACTTC. Its translation is CASSRRASGTSGLSQYF.

The rearrangement joins TRBV2 to TRBJ1-2; D is perhaps TRBD1 (5 bases). The CDR3 is made up of 18 amino acids. V lost 7 bases to trimming and J lost 8 bases, with 32 bases between them. CDR1 is SNHLY and CDR2 is FYNNEI in the germline V gene. CDR3 loop: CASTWEGHNPRGFYGYTF. CDR3 sequence (DNA): TGTGCCAGCACCTGGGAGGGGCACAACCCCCGGGGTTTTTACGGCTACACCTTC. The whole variable domain, remainder taken from reference TRBV2 and TRBJ1-2, is EPEVTQTPSHQVTQMGQEVILRCVPISNHLYFYWYRQILGQKVEFLVSFYNNEISEKSEIFDDQFSVERPDGSNFTLKIRSTKLEDSAMYFCASTWEGHNPRGFYGYTFGSGTRLTVV.

This chain joins TRBV21-1 and TRBJ1-5; the table gives TRBD1 as D, unverified against the DNA. TRBV21-1 is described as a pseudogene. The CDR3 is 16 amino acids. The CDR3 is CASSKDLDRGRQPQHF. The CDR3 DNA reads as TGTGCCAGCAGCAAAGATTTGGACAGGGGGCGGCAGCCCCAGCATTTT.